The rows below give T cell receptor beta chains drawn from one sample of a study of blood T cell repertoires in COVID-19. Measured with immunoSEQ multiplex PCR; TCRdb has only the in-frame clones, and not every one. Here the sample spans 270,000 or so clones, approximately 90% being singletons. Sequenced material: PBMCs or T cells enriched from blood (not recorded which). The source is a man aged 40-49 years who had been exposed to COVID-19. Both conserved end residues are part of each CDR3. A D gene is named only where the DNA matches it firmly. Where a row states a size, it is once, few, many or the class of an expanded clone; other rows omit it.

12	TRBJ2-2	TRBV10-1	NA	NA	TGCGCCATTAGACAGGCCCGAGGGGAGCTGTTTTTT	CAIRQARGELFF
13	TRBJ1-5	TRBV7-9	NA	NA	TGTGCCAGCAGCCGGACTACAGGAGAGCCCCAGCATTTT	CASSRTTGEPQHF
15	TRBJ2-2	TRBV18	NA	TRBD1	TGTGCCAGCTCACCACAACAGGGGGACACCGGGGAGCTGTTTTTT	CASSPQQGDTGELFF
16	TRBJ1-5	TRBV28	NA	TRBD1	TGTGCCAGCAGGCAAATAGGACAGGGGGAAAATCAGCCCCAGCATTTT	CASRQIGQGENQPQHF
14	TRBJ2-7	TRBV18	NA	NA	TGTGCCAGCTCACCACAGAGGGAAAGCTACGAGCAGTACTTC	CASSPQRESYEQYF
12	TRBJ2-3	TRBV10-3	NA	NA	TGTGCCATCTCCGAAGCGGCAGATACGCAGTATTTT	CAISEAADTQYF
14	TRBJ2-3	TRBV6-5	NA	TRBD1	TGTGCCAGCAGGGGGACAGGACCCACAGATACGCAGTATTTT	CASRGTGPTDTQYF
18	TRBJ1-2	TRBV3-1/TRBV3-2	NA	NA	TGTGCCAGCAGCCCTCTACCTCCAACAGGTATAGCTAACTATGGCTACACCTTC	CASSPLPPTGIANYGYTF
16	TRBJ2-1	TRBV11-2	NA	TRBD2	TGTGCCAGCAGCTCCCGCGGCGGGAGCTCCTACAATGAGCAGTTCTTC	CASSSRGGSSYNEQFF
16	TRBJ1-6	TRBV24-1	NA	TRBD1	TGTGCCACCAAACAGGGGGTCCGGTCCTATAATTCACCCCTCCACTTT	CATKQGVRSYNSPLHF
15	TRBJ2-7	TRBV11-3	NA	TRBD2	TGTGCCAGCAGCTTAGAATCTAGCGGGAGCTACGAGCAGTACTTC	CASSLESSGSYEQYF
13	TRBJ2-7	TRBV19	NA	NA	TGTGCCAGTAGTATCTCGGTCTCCTACGAGCAGTACTTC	CASSISVSYEQYF
15	TRBJ2-1	TRBV10-3	NA	TRBD2	TGTGCCACAGGGCGGGAGGTTCTGACTTACAATGAGCAGTTCTTC	CATGREVLTYNEQFF
16	TRBJ2-3	TRBV3-1/TRBV3-2	NA	TRBD2	TGTGCCAGCAGCCAAGATCCCGGGACTAGCGGGATTACGCAGTATTTT	CASSQDPGTSGITQYF
14	TRBJ2-5	TRBV4-3	NA	TRBD2	TGCGCCAGCAGCCCTAGCGGGGGCCAAGAGACCCAGTACTTC	CASSPSGGQETQYF
14	TRBJ2-3	TRBV5-1	NA	TRBD1	TGCGCCAGCAGCCCGACAGGGTCGGCAGATACGCAGTATTTT	CASSPTGSADTQYF
14	TRBJ1-1	TRBV11-2	NA	TRBD1	TGTGCCAGCAGCGGACGGACAGGGAACACTGAAGCTTTCTTT	CASSGRTGNTEAFF
12	TRBJ2-7	TRBV2	once	TRBD2	TGTGCCAGCTTAGCGGGAGGGTACGAGCAGTACTTC	CASLAGGYEQYF
13	TRBJ2-2	TRBV10-3	NA	TRBD1	TGTGCCACCTCAGGGGGCCTGGACCGCGAGCTGTTTTTT	CATSGGLDRELFF
11	TRBJ2-7	TRBV29-1	NA	NA	TGCAGCGTTGATGGAGCCCACGAGCAGTACTTC	CSVDGAHEQYF
16	TRBJ2-1	TRBV5-1	once	TRBD2	TGCGCCAGCAGCTCCGGGACTAGCGGGAGGATTAATGAGCAGTTCTTC	CASSSGTSGRINEQFF
15	TRBJ1-1	TRBV15	NA	NA	TGTGCCACCAGCAGAGATGGAGGGTTGAACACTGAAGCTTTCTTT	CATSRDGGLNTEAFF
15	TRBJ1-1	TRBV7-3	NA	NA	TGTGCCAGCAGCTTAACATCAGGGGACGACCGGGCCGCTTTCTTT	CASSLTSGDDRAAFF
16	TRBJ2-2	TRBV9	NA	TRBD2	TGTGCCAGCAGCGAGGGGGGACTAGCGGAGACCGGGGAGCTGTTTTTT	CASSEGGLAETGELFF
17	TRBJ1-2	TRBV7-9	NA	NA	TGTGCCAGCAGCTCACCTGGAGGGACGGCCCCTAACTATGGCTACACCTTC	CASSSPGGTAPNYGYTF
14	TRBJ2-3	TRBV18	NA	NA	TGTGCCACCACCGTTAGCACCTCCACAGATACGCAGTATTTT	CATTVSTSTDTQYF
18	TRBJ1-2	TRBV3-1/TRBV3-2	NA	NA	TGTGCCAGCAGCCCCCTAGCCTCGACGGGTCCTCGGAGCTATGGCTACACCTTC	CASSPLASTGPRSYGYTF
16	TRBJ2-1	TRBV4-1	NA	TRBD2	TGCGCCAGCAGCGTCACTAGCGGGGGAACATACAATGAGCAGTTCTTC	CASSVTSGGTYNEQFF
15	TRBJ2-2	TRBV12-5	NA	TRBD2	TGTGCTAGTGGTTTGGGATGGACTAGCATCGGGGAGCTGTTTTTT	CASGLGWTSIGELFF
15	TRBJ2-1	TRBV5-6	NA	NA	TGTGCCAGCAGCTTGGAGGGGCTCTTCTACAATGAGCAGTTCTTC	CASSLEGLFYNEQFF
15	TRBJ2-4	TRBV3-1/TRBV3-2	NA	TRBD2	TGTGCCAGCAGCCAAGAGACTAGCGGGAGTGACATTCAGTACTTC	CASSQETSGSDIQYF
15	TRBJ1-5	TRBV19	NA	NA	TGTGCCAGTAGTATATCGGGGGGTGGAATCCAGCCCCAGCATTTT	CASSISGGGIQPQHF
14	TRBJ2-7	TRBV15	NA	TRBD2	TGTGCCACCAGTGGAGTCGGACTAGGCTACGAGCAGTACTTC	CATSGVGLGYEQYF
16	TRBJ1-3	TRBV5-1	NA	NA	TGCGCCAGCAGCTTGGCGGGTTCGTCTAGTGGAAACACCATATATTTT	CASSLAGSSSGNTIYF
19	TRBJ2-2	TRBV27	once	TRBD2	TGTGCCAGCAGTTTAACGCCTTATAGGCTAGCGGAGAACACCGGGGAGCTGTTTTTT	CASSLTPYRLAENTGELFF
11	TRBJ1-3	TRBV6-8	NA	NA	TGTGCCAGCCGTGAGGGCTACACCATATATTTT	CASREGYTIYF
17	TRBJ2-3	TRBV28	NA	TRBD1	TGTGCCAGCAGTTTTTCCCGGACAGGGAAAGTCGCAGATACGCAGTATTTT	CASSFSRTGKVADTQYF
13	TRBJ1-6	TRBV16	NA	NA	TGTGCCAGCACCGAGCGGTATAATTCACCCCTCCACTTT	CASTERYNSPLHF
15	TRBJ1-3	TRBV28	NA	NA	TGTGCCAGCGCCGGGGGAGACCTCTCTGGAAACACCATATATTTT	CASAGGDLSGNTIYF
13	TRBJ1-2	TRBV2	NA	NA	TGTGCCAGCAGTGCGGGGGGCAACTATGGCTACACCTTC	CASSAGGNYGYTF
16	TRBJ1-1	TRBV27	NA	NA	TGTGCCAGCAGCCCAGACAACAGACAGGTGAACACTGAAGCTTTCTTT	CASSPDNRQVNTEAFF
14	TRBJ1-2	TRBV9	NA	TRBD1	TGTGCCAGCAGCCCCACAGGGGGAACGGATGGCTACACCTTC	CASSPTGGTDGYTF
13	TRBJ2-2	TRBV11-3	NA	NA	TGTGCCAGCACCGTGTGGAACACCGGGGAGCTGTTTTTT	CASTVWNTGELFF
15	TRBJ2-7	TRBV10-3	NA	TRBD1	TGTGCCATCAGGACTGACAGGGGAGATTCCTACGAGCAGTACTTC	CAIRTDRGDSYEQYF